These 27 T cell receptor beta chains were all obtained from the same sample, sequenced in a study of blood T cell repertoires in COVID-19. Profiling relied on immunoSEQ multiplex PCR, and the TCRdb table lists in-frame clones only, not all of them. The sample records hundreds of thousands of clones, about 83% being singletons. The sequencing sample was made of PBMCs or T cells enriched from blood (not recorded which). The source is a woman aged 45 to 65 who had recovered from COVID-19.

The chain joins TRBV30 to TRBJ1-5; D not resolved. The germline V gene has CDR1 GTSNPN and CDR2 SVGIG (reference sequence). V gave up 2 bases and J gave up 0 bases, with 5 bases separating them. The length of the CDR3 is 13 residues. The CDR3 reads CAWSLSSNQPQHF. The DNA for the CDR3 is TGTGCCTGGAGTCTCAGTAGCAATCAGCCCCAGCATTTT.

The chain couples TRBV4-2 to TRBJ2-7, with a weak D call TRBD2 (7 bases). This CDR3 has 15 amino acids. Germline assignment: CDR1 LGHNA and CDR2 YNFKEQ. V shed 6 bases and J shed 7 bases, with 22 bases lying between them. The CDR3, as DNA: TGTGCCAGCAGTCTCGAGGGGGACTACGTACTGGAGCAGTACTTC. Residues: CASSLEGDYVLEQYF.

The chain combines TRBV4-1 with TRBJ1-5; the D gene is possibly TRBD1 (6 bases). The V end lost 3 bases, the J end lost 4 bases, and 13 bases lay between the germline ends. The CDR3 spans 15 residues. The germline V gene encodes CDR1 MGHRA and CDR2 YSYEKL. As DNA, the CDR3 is TGCGCCAGCAGCCACAGGGGTCTGAAGAATCAGCCCCAGCATTTT. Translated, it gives CASSHRGLKNQPQHF.

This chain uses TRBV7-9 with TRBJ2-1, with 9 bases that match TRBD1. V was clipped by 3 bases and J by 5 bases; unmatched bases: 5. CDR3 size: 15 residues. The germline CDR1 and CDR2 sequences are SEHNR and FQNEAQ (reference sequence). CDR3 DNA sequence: TGTGCCAGCAGCTTCGGACAGGGGAGCAACAATGAGCAGTTCTTC. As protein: CASSFGQGSNNEQFF.

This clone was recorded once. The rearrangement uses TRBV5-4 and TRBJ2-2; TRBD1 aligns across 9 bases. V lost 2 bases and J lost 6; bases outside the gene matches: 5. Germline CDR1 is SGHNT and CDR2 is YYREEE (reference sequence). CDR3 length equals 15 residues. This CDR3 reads CASSFGTGIPGELFF. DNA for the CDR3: TGTGCCAGCAGCTTCGGGACAGGGATTCCCGGGGAGCTGTTTTTT.

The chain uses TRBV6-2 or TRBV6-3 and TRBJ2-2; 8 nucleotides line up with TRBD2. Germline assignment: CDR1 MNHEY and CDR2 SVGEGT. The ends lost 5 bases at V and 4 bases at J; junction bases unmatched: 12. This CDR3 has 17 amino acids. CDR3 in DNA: TGTGCCAGCAGTCCCTGGAAGAGCGGGGGCGTCACCGGGGAGCTGTTTTTT. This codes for CASSPWKSGGVTGELFF.

CDR3 residues: CASSLMDRGLYNEQFF. The CDR3 DNA is TGTGCCAGCAGCTTGATGGACAGGGGGCTTTACAATGAGCAGTTCTTC. The chain has TRBV7-2 and TRBJ2-1; 11 nucleotides agree with TRBD1. V shed 3 bases and J 4 bases; nucleotides not matched to a gene: 5. The CDR3 covers 16 residues. The germline gives CDR1 SGHTA, CDR2 FQGNSA.

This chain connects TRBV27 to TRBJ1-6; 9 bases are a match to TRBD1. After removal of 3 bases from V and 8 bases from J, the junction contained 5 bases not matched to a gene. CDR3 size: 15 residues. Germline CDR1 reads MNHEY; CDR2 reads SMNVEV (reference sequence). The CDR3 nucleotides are TGTGCCAGCAGTTTCGCCGGGACAGGGTATTCACCCCTCCACTTT. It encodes CASSFAGTGYSPLHF.

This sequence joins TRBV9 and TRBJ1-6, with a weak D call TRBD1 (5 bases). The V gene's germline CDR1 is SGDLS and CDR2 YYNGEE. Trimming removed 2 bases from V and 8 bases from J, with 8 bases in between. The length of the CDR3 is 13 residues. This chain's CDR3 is CASSVQGDSPLHF. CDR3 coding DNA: TGTGCCAGCAGCGTTCAGGGCGATTCACCCCTCCACTTT.

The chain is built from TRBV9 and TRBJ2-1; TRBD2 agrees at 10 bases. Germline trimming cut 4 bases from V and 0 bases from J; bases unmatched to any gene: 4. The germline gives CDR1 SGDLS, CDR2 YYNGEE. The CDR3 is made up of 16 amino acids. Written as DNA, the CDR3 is TGTGCCAGCAGCCCTCGACTAGCGGGCTCCTACAATGAGCAGTTCTTC. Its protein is CASSPRLAGSYNEQFF.

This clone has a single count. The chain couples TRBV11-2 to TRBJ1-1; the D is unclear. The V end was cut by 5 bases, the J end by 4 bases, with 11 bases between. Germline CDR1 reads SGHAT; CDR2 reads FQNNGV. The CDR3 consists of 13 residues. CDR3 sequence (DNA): TGTGCCAGCAGCCAAACCACGGGCACTGAAGCTTTCTTT. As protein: CASSQTTGTEAFF.

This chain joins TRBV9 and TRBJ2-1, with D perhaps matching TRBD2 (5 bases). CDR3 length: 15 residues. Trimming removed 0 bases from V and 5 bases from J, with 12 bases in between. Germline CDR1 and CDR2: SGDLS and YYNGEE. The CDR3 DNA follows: TGTGCCAGCAGCGTAGAGGGAGTCCGAGACAATGAGCAGTTCTTC. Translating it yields CASSVEGVRDNEQFF. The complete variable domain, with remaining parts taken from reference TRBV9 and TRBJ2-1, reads DSGVTQTPKHLITATGQRVTLRCSPRSGDLSVYWYQQSLDQGLQFLIQYYNGEERAKGNILERFSAQQFPDLHSELNLSSLELGDSALYFCASSVEGVRDNEQFFGPGTRLTVL.

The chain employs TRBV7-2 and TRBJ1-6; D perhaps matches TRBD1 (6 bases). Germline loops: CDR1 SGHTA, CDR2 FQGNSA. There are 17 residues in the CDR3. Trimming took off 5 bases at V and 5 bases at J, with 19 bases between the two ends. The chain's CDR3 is CASSPRPLDSNNSPLHF. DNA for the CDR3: TGTGCCAGCAGCCCCCGACCGTTGGACAGTAATAATTCACCCCTCCACTTT.

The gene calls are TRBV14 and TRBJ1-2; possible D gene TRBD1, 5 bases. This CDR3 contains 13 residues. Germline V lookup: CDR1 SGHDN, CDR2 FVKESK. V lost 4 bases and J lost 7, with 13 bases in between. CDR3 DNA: TGTGCCAGCAGCCTACTGATAGGGGCTGGCTACACCTTC. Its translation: CASSLLIGAGYTF.

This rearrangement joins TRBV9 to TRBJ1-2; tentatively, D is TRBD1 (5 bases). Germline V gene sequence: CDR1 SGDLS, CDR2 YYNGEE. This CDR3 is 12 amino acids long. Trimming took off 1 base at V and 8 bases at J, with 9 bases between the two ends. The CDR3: CASSVRGYGYTF. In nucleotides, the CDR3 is TGTGCCAGCAGCGTAAGGGGCTACGGCTACACCTTC.

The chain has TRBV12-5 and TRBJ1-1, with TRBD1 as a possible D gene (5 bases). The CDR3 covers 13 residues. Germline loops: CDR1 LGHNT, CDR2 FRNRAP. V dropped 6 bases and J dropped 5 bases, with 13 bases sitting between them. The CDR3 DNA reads TGTGCTAGTGGCTTACGCGGGGGGACTGAAGCTTTCTTT. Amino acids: CASGLRGGTEAFF.

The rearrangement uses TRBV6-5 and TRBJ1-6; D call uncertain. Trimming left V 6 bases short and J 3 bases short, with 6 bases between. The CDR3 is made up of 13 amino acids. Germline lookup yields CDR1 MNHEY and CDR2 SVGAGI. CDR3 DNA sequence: TGTGCCAGCAGCAGATTCTATAATTCACCCCTCCACTTT. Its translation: CASSRFYNSPLHF.

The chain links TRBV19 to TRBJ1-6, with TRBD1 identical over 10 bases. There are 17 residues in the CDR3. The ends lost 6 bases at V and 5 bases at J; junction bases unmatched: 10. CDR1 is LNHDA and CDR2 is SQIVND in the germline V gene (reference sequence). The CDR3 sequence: CASSPTDRGRNNSPLHF. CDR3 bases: TGTGCCAGTAGCCCCACCGACAGGGGGCGGAATAATTCACCCCTCCACTTT.

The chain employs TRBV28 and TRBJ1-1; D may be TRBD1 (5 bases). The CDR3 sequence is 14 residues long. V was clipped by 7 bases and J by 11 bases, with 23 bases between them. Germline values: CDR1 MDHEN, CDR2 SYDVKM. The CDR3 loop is CASTPRGVSFSAFF. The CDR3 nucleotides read TGTGCCAGCACTCCCCGGGGGGTGTCTTTCTCGGCTTTCTTT. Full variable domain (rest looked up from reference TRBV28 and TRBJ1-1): DVKVTQSSRYLVKRTGEKVFLECVQDMDHENMFWYRQDPGLGLRLIYFSYDVKMKEKGDIPEGYSVSREKKERFSLILESASTNQTSMYLCASTPRGVSFSAFFGQGTRLTVV.

Written as DNA, the CDR3 is TGTGCCAGTAGTACGGACAGTATCCCGGGCAACTATGGCTACACCTTC. Translation gives CASSTDSIPGNYGYTF. J is TRBJ1-2 and V is TRBV19, with a possible D match to TRBD1 (6 bases). V was trimmed by 4 bases and J by 2 bases, leaving 17 bases between them. This CDR3 contains 16 residues. The germline V gene encodes CDR1 LNHDA and CDR2 SQIVND (reference sequence).

In DNA form, the CDR3 reads TGTGCCAGTATAAAGACAGGGGGTGTTGCTAGGGTTGGAGCTTTCTTT. This sequence encodes CASIKTGGVARVGAFF. This chain connects TRBV19 to TRBJ1-1; TRBD1 aligns across 9 bases. The CDR3 extends over 16 amino acids. V was clipped by 7 bases and J by 10 bases; unmatched bases: 19. CDR1 LNHDA and CDR2 SQIVND come from the germline V gene (reference sequence).

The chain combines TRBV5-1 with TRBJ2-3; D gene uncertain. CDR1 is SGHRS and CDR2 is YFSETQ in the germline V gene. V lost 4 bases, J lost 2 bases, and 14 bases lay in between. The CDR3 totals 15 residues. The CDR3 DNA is TGCGCCAGCAGCAGGATCGACACGTTCACAGATACGCAGTATTTT. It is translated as CASSRIDTFTDTQYF.

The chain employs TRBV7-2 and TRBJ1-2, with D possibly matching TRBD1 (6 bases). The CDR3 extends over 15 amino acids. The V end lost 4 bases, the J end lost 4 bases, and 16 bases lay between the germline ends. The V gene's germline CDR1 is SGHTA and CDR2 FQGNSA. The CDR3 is CASSSYDRIPYGYTF. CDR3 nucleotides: TGTGCCAGCAGCTCGTACGACAGGATCCCCTATGGCTACACCTTC.

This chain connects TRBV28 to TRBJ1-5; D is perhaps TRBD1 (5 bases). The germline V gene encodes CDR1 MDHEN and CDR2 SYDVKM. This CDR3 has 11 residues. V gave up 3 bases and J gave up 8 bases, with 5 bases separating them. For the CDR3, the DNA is TGTGCCAGCAGTTTCAGGGAGCCCCAGCATTTT. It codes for CASSFREPQHF.

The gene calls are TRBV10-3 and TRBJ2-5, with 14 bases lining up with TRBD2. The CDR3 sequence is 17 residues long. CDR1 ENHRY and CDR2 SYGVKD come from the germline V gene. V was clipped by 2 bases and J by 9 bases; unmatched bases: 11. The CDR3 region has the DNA TGTGCCATCAGTGAGGCAACCGGGACTAGCGGGGGACCGGCCCAGTACTTC. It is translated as CAISEATGTSGGPAQYF.

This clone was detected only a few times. This CDR3 is CASGIQGGQPQHF. The DNA for the CDR3 is TGTGCTAGTGGTATTCAGGGTGGTCAGCCCCAGCATTTT. The chain links TRBV12-5 to TRBJ1-5, with D possibly TRBD1 on 5 matching bases. The CDR3 totals 13 residues. Looked up from germline, CDR1 is LGHNT and CDR2 is FRNRAP. The V end lost 5 bases, the J end lost 6 bases, and 11 bases lay between the germline ends.

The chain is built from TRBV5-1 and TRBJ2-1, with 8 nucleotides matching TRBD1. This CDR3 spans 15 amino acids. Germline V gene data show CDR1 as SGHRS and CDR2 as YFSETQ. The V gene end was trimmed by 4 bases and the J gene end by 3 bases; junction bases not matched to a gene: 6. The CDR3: CASSPGQVDYNEQFF. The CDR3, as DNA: TGCGCCAGCAGCCCGGGACAGGTGGACTACAATGAGCAGTTCTTC.